This TCR beta chain derives from a study of T cell responses to AZD1222 COVID-19 vaccine. The CDR3 has 12 amino acids. Trimming took 4 bases from V and 6 from J; bases not matched to a gene: 1. Germline V gene sequence: CDR1 SGHTA, CDR2 FQGTGA. Profiling relied on immunoSEQ multiplex PCR, and the TCRdb table lists in-frame clones only, not all of them. The table includes tens of thousands of clones, 90% detected once. The sequencing used peripheral blood, collected on day 0 of AZD1222 vaccination. This TCR came from an adult in good health. This chain uses TRBV7-3 with TRBJ2-3; 7 bases are shared with TRBD2. CDR3 amino acids: CASSSGGDTQYF. The CDR3 bases are TGTGCCAGCAGCTCCGGGGGGGATACGCAGTATTTT.